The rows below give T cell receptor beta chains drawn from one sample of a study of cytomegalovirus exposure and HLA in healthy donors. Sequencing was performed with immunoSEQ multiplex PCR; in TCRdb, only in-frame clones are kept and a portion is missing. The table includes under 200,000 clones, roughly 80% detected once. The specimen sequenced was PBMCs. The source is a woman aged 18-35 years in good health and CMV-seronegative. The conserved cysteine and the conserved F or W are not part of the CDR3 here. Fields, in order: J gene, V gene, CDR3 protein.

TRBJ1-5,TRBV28,ASGGGQGQNQPQH
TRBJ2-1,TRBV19,ASNQLAPYNEQF
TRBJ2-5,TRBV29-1,SVRRTSGRGGQETQY
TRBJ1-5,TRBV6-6,ASSYAQGAQH
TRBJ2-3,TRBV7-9,ASSPRGGGTSGLTDTQY
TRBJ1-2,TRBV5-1,ASSLEPGLRGYT
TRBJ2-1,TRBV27,ASSSGTGAYNEQF
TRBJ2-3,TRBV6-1,ASTAGLAGFTQY
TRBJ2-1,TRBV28,GTGLALNNEQF
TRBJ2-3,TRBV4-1,ASSQSGYDFRTGKGTDTQY
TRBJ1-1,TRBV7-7,ASSPLLGDRGVF
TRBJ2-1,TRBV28,ASRATDRIERSEQF
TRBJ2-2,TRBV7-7,ASSNPRGLAENTGELF
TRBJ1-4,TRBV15,ATSSSVGQANEKLF
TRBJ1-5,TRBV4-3,ASSPRAPGGVSDQPQH
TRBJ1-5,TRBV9,ASSEGTGDQPQH
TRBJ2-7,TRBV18,ASSPSGISYEQY
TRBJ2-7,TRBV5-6,ASSFSGQTAYEQY
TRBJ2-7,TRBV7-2,ASSARLAGGRYEQY
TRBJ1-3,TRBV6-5,ASSRTGDSGNTIY
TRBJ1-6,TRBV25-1,ASSAIGTGGNSPLH
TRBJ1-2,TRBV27,ASSFRRVETYGYT
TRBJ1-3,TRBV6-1,ASTIPETGGNTIY
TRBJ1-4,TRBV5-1,ASSLGQNNEKLF
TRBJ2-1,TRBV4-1,ASSETGTSGSDEQF
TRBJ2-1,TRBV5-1,ASSTGSGVFDEQF
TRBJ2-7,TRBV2,ASSEVGSYEQY
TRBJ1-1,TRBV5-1,ASSRDRGRATEAF
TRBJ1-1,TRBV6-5,ASSLNRNTEAF
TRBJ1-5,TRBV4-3,ASSQGTVRPQH
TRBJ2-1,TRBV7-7,ASSLGASSYNEQF
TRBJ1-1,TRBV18,ASSHRWDRGTEAF
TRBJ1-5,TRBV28,ASRGHDYYSNQPQH
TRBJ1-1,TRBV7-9,ASSSRGTEAF
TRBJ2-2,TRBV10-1,ASSERGQHTGELF
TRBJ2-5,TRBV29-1,SVLRETQY
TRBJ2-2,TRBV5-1,ASSFGGLAGSTGELF
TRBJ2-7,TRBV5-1,ASSLASGKGPRSYEQY
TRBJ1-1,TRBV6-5,ASILDSEAF
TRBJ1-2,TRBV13,ASSFAGQGDYGYT
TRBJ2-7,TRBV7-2,ASSPAYEQY